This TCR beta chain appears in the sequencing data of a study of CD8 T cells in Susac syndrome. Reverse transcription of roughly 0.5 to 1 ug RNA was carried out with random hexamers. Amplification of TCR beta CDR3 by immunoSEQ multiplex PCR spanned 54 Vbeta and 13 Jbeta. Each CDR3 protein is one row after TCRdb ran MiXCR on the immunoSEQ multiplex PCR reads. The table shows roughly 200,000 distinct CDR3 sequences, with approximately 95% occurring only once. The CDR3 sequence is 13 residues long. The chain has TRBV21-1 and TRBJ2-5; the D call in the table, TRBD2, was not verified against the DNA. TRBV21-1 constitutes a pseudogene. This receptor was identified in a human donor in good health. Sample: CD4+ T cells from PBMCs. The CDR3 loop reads CASSAGVEETQYF. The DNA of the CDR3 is TGTGCCAGCAGTGCGGGAGTTGAAGAGACCCAGTACTTC.